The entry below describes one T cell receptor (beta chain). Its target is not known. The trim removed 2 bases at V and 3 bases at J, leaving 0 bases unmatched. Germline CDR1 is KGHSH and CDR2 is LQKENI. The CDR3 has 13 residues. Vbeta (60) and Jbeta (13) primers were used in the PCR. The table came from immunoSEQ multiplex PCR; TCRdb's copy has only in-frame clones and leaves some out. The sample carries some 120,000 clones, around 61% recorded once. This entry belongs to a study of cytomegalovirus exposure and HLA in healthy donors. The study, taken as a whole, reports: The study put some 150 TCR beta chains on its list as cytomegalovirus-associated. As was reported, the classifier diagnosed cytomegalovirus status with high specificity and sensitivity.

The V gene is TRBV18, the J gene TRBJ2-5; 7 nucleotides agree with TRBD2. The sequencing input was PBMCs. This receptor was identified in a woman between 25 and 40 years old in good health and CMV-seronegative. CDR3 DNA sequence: TGTGCCAGCTCACCAGGACTAGAAGAGACCCAGTACTTC. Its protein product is CASSPGLEETQYF.